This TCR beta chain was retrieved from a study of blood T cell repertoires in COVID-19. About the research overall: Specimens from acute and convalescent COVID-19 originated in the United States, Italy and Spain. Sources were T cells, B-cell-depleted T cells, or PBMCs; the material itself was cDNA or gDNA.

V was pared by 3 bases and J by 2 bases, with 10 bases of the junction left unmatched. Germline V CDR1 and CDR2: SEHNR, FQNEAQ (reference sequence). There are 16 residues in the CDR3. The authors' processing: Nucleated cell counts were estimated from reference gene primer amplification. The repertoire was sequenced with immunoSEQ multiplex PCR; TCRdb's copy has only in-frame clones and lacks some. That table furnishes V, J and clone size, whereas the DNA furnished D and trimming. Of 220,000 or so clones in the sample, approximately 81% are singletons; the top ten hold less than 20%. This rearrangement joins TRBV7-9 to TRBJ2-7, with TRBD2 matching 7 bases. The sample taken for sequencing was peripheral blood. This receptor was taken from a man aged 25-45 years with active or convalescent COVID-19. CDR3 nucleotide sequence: TGTGCCAGCAGCTTCAGCGGGGCCAGGAATCCCTACGAGCAGTACTTC. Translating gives CASSFSGARNPYEQYF.